Listed below are T cell receptor beta chains from one sample, sequenced in a study of immune cell composition in non-small cell lung cancer. The table came from immunoSEQ multiplex PCR; TCRdb's copy has only in-frame clones and leaves some out. There are 15,000 to 20,000 clones in the sample; 77% occur only once, and 9.8% lies in the top ten. The sample was also reused in another study, on CD4 T cells in lung cancer.

Sequencing was done on a sample of non-adjacent lung tissue. Source of these receptors: a human donor with non-small cell lung cancer. Both conserved end residues are part of each CDR3. A D gene is named only where the DNA matches it firmly. Size is stated for part of the rows, as once, few or many counts, or as a class when the clone is expanded.

V	J	size	D	CDR3	DNA
TRBV30	TRBJ1-1	.	TRBD1	CAWRDPTGATEAFF	TGTGCCTGGAGGGACCCAACAGGGGCGACTGAAGCTTTCTTT
TRBV2	TRBJ1-1	.	.	CASSGIVMNTEAFF	TGTGCCAGCAGTGGTATCGTGATGAACACTGAAGCTTTCTTT
TRBV5-1	TRBJ2-5	.	.	CASSLMGPAETQYF	TGCGCCAGCAGCTTAATGGGACCCGCCGAGACCCAGTACTTC
TRBV6-6	TRBJ1-2	.	TRBD1	CASSSDRGNYGYTF	TGTGCCAGCAGTTCGGACAGGGGAAACTATGGCTACACCTTC
TRBV9	TRBJ1-2	.	.	CASSPHAGEGTDYGYTF	TGTGCCAGCAGCCCTCACGCAGGTGAGGGAACGGACTATGGCTACACCTTC
TRBV4-3	TRBJ2-4	.	.	CASSQGRDPQNIQYF	TGCGCCAGCAGCCAAGGGAGGGACCCACAAAACATTCAGTACTTC
TRBV10-2	TRBJ1-2	.	TRBD1	CASSDRDLDGYTF	TGCGCCAGCAGCGACAGGGACCTGGATGGCTACACCTTC
TRBV5-8	TRBJ1-2	few	.	CASSPLNSYGYTF	TGTGCCAGCAGCCCCCTAAACAGCTATGGCTACACCTTC
TRBV7-2	TRBJ2-1	few	TRBD1	CASSQGEYEQFF	TGTGCCAGCAGCCAGGGGGAGTATGAGCAGTTCTTC
TRBV18	TRBJ2-5	.	.	CASSPLGAPETQYF	TGTGCCAGCTCACCACTGGGGGCCCCGGAGACCCAGTACTTC
TRBV7-9	TRBJ1-3	.	.	CASSLGGNTIYF	TGTGCCAGCAGCTTGGGCGGAAACACCATATATTTT
TRBV28	TRBJ2-7	.	.	CASSLSRPTYEQYF	TGTGCCAGCAGTTTGAGCAGGCCAACCTACGAGCAGTACTTC
TRBV6-1	TRBJ1-1	.	.	CASTGNTEAFF	TGTGCCAGCACGGGAAACACTGAAGCTTTCTTT
TRBV7-9	TRBJ1-1	.	TRBD1	CASSKTTGDTEAFF	TGTGCCAGCAGCAAGACTACAGGGGACACTGAAGCTTTCTTT
TRBV28	TRBJ1-5	.	TRBD1	CASSPTTGRGNQPQHF	TGTGCCAGCAGTCCCACGACAGGGCGTGGCAATCAGCCCCAGCATTTT
TRBV2	TRBJ1-1	.	TRBD1	CASRTGGRTEAFF	TGTGCCAGCAGGACAGGGGGCCGCACTGAAGCTTTCTTT
TRBV9	TRBJ2-7	.	.	CASSVDDEQYF	TGTGCCAGCAGCGTAGACGACGAGCAGTACTTC
TRBV4-3	TRBJ1-4	.	.	CASSPSPAGSNEKLFF	TGCGCCAGCAGCCCAAGTCCCGCGGGGTCTAATGAAAAACTGTTTTTT
TRBV10-2	TRBJ2-2	.	TRBD1	CASSDRTGRNTGELFF	TGCGCCAGCAGTGACAGGACAGGGAGGAACACCGGGGAGCTGTTTTTT
TRBV14	TRBJ1-1	.	.	CASSQERSTFF	TGTGCCAGCAGCCAAGAGAGGTCGACTTTCTTT
TRBV11-1	TRBJ2-5	few	TRBD2	CASSLGSSGVYQETQYF	TGTGCCAGCAGCTTAGGGTCTAGCGGGGTGTACCAAGAGACCCAGTACTTC
TRBV6-5	TRBJ2-7	.	TRBD2	CASSYPGGEPHEQYF	TGTGCCAGCAGTTACCCGGGAGGAGAACCCCACGAGCAGTACTTC
TRBV20-1	TRBJ1-1	.	.	CSARGTEAFF	TGCAGTGCTAGGGGGACTGAAGCTTTCTTT
TRBV18	TRBJ1-2	medium-sized	TRBD1	CASSPTGQDAGYTF	TGTGCCAGCTCACCCACCGGACAGGACGCTGGCTACACCTTC
TRBV5-1	TRBJ1-6	few	.	CASSERSDSPLHF	TGCGCCAGCAGCGAACGGTCCGATTCACCCCTCCACTTT
TRBV4-3	TRBJ1-5	few	.	CASSQDRGDNQPQHF	TGCGCCAGCAGCCAAGATCGGGGCGACAATCAGCCCCAGCATTTT
TRBV2	TRBJ1-2	few	TRBD1	CASSEGRDRAGYTF	TGTGCCAGCAGTGAAGGGCGGGACAGGGCTGGCTACACCTTC
TRBV6-1	TRBJ2-2	.	TRBD2	CASSEAPSSGSAGELFF	TGTGCCAGCAGTGAAGCGCCGTCTAGCGGGAGTGCCGGGGAGCTGTTTTTT
TRBV5-1	TRBJ1-1	.	.	CASSLGQMNTEAFF	TGCGCCAGCAGCTTGGGGCAGATGAACACTGAAGCTTTCTTT
TRBV5-1	TRBJ2-7	once	TRBD2	CASSPLAGGPYEQYF	TGCGCCAGCAGCCCCCTAGCGGGGGGGCCTTACGAGCAGTACTTC
TRBV7-2	TRBJ2-5	.	.	CASSFQGGARETQYF	TGTGCCAGCAGCTTTCAAGGGGGGGCTAGAGAGACCCAGTACTTC
TRBV4-2	TRBJ2-5	.	.	CASSAPTVGETQYF	TGTGCCAGCAGCGCCCCGACAGTCGGGGAGACCCAGTACTTC
TRBV19	TRBJ2-7	.	TRBD2	CASSLSGSVSYEQYF	TGTGCCAGTAGTCTTAGCGGGAGTGTTTCCTACGAGCAGTACTTC
TRBV28	TRBJ1-2	.	.	CASRPPTSNYGYTF	TGTGCCAGTAGACCCCCCACATCTAACTATGGCTACACCTTC
TRBV7-9	TRBJ2-1	.	.	CASSAGQSSYNEQFF	TGTGCCAGCAGCGCGGGACAGAGCTCCTACAATGAGCAGTTCTTC
TRBV5-6	TRBJ1-6	once	.	CASSLAGRSANNSPLHF	TGTGCCAGCAGCTTGGCCGGGAGGTCGGCAAATAATTCACCCCTCCACTTT
TRBV5-5	TRBJ2-2	.	TRBD2	CASSQLLAGDYTGELFF	TGTGCCAGCAGCCAACTTCTAGCGGGGGACTACACCGGGGAGCTGTTTTTT
TRBV10-3	TRBJ2-5	.	TRBD2	CAISEQRGQTQYF	TGTGCCATCAGTGAACAGCGGGGACAGACCCAGTACTTC